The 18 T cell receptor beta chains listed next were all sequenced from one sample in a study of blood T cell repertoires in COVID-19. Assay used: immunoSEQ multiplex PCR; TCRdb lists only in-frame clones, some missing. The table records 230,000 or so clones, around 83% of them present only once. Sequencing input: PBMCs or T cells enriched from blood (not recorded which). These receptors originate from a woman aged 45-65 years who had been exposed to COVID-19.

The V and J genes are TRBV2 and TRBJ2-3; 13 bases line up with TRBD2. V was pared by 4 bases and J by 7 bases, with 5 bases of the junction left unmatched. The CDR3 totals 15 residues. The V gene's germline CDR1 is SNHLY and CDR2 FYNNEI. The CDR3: CASSAGTSGENTQYF. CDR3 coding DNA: TGTGCCAGCAGTGCCGGGACTAGCGGGGAAAATACGCAGTATTTT.

This CDR3 reads CASSPNSRGRTSYEQYF. Written as DNA, the CDR3 is TGTGCCAGCAGTCCGAATAGCAGGGGTCGTACTTCCTACGAGCAGTACTTC. The chain recombines TRBV6-6 with TRBJ2-7; D is perhaps TRBD1 (6 bases). The CDR3 is 17 residues long. Trimming took off 5 bases at V and 1 base at J, with 21 bases between the two ends. CDR1 and CDR2 from the germline V gene are MNHNY and SVGAGI (reference sequence).

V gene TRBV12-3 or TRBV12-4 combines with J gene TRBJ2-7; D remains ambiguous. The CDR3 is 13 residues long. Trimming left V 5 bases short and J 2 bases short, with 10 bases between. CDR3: CASSPRGPYEQYF. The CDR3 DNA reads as TGTGCCAGCAGTCCCCGCGGTCCCTACGAGCAGTACTTC.

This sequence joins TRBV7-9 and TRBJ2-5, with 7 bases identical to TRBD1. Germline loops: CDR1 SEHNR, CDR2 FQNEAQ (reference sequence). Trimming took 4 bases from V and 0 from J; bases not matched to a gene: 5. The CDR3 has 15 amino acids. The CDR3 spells CASSSIGTDQETQYF. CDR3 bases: TGTGCCAGCAGCTCGATCGGGACAGACCAAGAGACCCAGTACTTC.

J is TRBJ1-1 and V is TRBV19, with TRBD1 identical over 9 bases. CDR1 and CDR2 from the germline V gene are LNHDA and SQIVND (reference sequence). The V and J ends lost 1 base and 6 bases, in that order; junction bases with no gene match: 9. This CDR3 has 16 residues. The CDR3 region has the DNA TGTGCCAGTAGTATAGCCCGGGACAGGGTGAATGCTGAAGCTTTCTTT. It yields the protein CASSIARDRVNAEAFF.

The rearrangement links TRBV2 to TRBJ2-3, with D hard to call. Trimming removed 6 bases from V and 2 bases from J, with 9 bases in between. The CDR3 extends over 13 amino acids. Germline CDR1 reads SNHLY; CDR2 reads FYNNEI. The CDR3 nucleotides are TGTGCCAGCAGGGCTCGTCCCACAGATACGCAGTATTTT. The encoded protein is CASRARPTDTQYF.

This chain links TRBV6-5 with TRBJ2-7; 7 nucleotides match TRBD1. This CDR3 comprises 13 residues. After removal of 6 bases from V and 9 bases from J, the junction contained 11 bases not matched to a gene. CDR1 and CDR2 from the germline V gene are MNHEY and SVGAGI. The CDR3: CASSDLQGTGQYF. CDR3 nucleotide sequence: TGTGCCAGCAGCGATTTACAGGGGACCGGGCAGTACTTC.

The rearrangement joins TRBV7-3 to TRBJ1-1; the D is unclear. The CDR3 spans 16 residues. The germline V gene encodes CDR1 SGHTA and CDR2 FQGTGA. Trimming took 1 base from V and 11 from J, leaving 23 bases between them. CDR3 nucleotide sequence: TGTGCCAGCAGCTTAAAACCCGCCGGGCGGGGTAGAGGGGCTTTCTTT. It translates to CASSLKPAGRGRGAFF.

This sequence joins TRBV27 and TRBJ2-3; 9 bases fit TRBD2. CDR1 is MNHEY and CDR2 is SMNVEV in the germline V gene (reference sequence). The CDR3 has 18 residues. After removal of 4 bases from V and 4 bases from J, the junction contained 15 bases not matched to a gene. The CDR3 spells CASSYLSTGTSPADTQYF. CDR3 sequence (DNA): TGTGCCAGCAGTTACCTTTCTACCGGGACTAGCCCCGCAGATACGCAGTATTTT.

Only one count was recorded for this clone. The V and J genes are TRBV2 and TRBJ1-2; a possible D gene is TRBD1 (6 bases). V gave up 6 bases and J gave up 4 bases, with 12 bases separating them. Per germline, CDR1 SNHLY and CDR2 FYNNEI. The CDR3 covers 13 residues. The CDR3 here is CASRTGPVYGYTF. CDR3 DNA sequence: TGTGCCAGCAGAACAGGGCCGGTCTATGGCTACACCTTC.

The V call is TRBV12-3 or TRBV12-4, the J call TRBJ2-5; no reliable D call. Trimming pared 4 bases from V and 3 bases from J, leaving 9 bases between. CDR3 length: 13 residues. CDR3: CASSSQTKETQYF. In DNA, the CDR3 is TGTGCCAGCAGTTCCCAGACAAAAGAGACCCAGTACTTC.

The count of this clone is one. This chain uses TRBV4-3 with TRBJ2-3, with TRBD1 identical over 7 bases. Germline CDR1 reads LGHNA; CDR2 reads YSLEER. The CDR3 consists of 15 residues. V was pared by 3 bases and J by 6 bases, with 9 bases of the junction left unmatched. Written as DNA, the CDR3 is TGCGCCAGCAGCCAGCGAGGGGGCTCGGGGGATACGCAGTATTTT. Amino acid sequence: CASSQRGGSGDTQYF.

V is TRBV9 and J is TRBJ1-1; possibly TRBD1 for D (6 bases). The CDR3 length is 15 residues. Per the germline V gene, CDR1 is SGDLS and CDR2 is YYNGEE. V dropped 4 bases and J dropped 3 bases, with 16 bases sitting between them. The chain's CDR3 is CASSFVQGTDTEAFF. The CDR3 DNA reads TGTGCCAGCAGCTTTGTACAGGGCACGGACACTGAAGCTTTCTTT.

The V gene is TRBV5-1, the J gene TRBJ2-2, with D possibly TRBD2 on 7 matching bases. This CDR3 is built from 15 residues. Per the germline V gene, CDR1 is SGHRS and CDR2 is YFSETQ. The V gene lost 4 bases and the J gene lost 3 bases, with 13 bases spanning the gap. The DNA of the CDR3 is TGCGCCAGCAGCAGGGGGGGCTCCGACACCGGGGAGCTGTTTTTT. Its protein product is CASSRGGSDTGELFF.

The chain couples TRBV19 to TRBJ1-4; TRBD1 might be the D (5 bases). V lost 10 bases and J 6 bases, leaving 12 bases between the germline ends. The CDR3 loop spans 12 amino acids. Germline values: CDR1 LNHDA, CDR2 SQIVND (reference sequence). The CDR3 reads CATETGDEKLFF. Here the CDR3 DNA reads TGTGCCACAGAGACGGGGGATGAAAAACTGTTTTTT.

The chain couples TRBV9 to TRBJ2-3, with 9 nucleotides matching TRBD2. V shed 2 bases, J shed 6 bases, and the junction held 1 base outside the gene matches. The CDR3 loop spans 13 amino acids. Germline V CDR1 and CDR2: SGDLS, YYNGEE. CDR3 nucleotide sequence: TGTGCCAGCAGCGTTGGGACTAGCGATACGCAGTATTTT. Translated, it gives CASSVGTSDTQYF.

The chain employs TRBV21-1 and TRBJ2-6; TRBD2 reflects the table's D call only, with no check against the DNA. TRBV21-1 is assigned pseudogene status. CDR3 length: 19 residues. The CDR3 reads CASSFPGGGRDTGANVLTF. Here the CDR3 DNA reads TGTGCCAGCAGCTTCCCCGGGGGGGGGCGTGATACTGGGGCCAACGTCCTGACTTTC.

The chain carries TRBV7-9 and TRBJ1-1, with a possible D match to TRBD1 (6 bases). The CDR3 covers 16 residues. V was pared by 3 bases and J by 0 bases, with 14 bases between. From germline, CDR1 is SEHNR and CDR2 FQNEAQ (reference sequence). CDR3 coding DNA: TGTGCCAGCAGCTTTAACCTGAGGGGGATGAACACTGAAGCTTTCTTT. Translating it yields CASSFNLRGMNTEAFF. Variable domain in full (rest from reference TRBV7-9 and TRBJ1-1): DTGVSQNPRHKITKRGQNVTFRCDPISEHNRLYWYRQTLGQGPEFLTYFQNEAQLEKSRLLSDRFSAERPKGSFSTLEIQRTEQGDSAMYLCASSFNLRGMNTEAFFGQGTRLTVV.